The 30 T cell receptor beta chains below come from one sample, sequenced in a study of human T cells and chemical hapten exposure. TCRdb called the RACE reads again in MiXCR, with one record for every CDR3 protein. The data show 370,000 or so distinct CDR3 sequences, more than 4.5% seen once. Time point defined: patch test 1, 2 weeks after DPC sensitization. Treatment reported: therapeutic diphenylcyclopropenone sensitization with weekly scalp DPC. The source was whole blood, collected in connection with sensitization to the hapten diphenylcyclopropenone (DPC). The receptors were gathered from a woman in her fifties or sixties with alopecia areata. Some clones in this sample may be carry-over from other donors' samples.

To note about this clonotype: At one of its ends the junction is not consistent with the germline gene, which may arise from a read error. The J gene is TRBJ2-1, the V gene TRBV11-2, with 8 bases aligning to TRBD2. Per the germline V gene, CDR1 is SGHAT and CDR2 is FQNNGV. The CDR3 covers 18 residues. CDR3 loop: CASSLRTSNLLSCNEQFF. The DNA of the CDR3 is TGTGCCAGCAGCTTGAGGACTAGCAATCTTCTTTCCTGCAATGAGCAGTTCTTC. The variable domain in full, with the rest retrieved from reference TRBV11-2 and TRBJ2-1, is EAGVAQSPRYKIIEKRQSVAFWCNPISGHATLYWYQQILGQGPKLLIQFQNNGVVDDSQLPKDRFSAERLKGVDSTLKIQPAKLEDSAVYLCASSLRTSNLLSCNEQFFGPGTRLTVL.

On this clonotype itself: A much bigger clone sits one base away, suggesting this may be a read error. A read error is likely, as this CDR3 ends without the conserved phenylalanine or tryptophan. The chain joins TRBV2 to TRBJ2-7; 10 nucleotides line up with TRBD2. V was pared by 8 bases and J by 7 bases, with 11 bases of the junction left unmatched. Germline assignment: CDR1 SNHLY and CDR2 FYNNEI. The CDR3 contains 14 residues. The CDR3 DNA reads as TGTGCCAGCGTAGCGGGGGGCTCTCCAGGGGAGCAGTACTCC. Protein product: CASVAGGSPGEQYS.

Ten or more counts support this clonotype. CDR3 loop: CASSFAGQPQHF. The CDR3 region has the DNA TGTGCCAGCAGTTTTGCCGGTCAGCCCCAGCATTTT. The chain employs TRBV12-3 or TRBV12-4 and TRBJ1-5, with D uncertain. The CDR3 runs to 12 residues. V lost 3 bases to trimming and J lost 6 bases, with 6 bases between them.

This clonotype was counted many times. The chain uses TRBV20-1 and TRBJ1-1; no clear D. CDR3 length: 11 amino acids. Germline CDR1 is DFQATT and CDR2 is SNEGSKA (reference sequence). The V gene lost 3 bases and the J gene lost 2 bases, with 4 bases spanning the gap. CDR3 sequence (DNA): TGCAGTGCTAGTGGCAACACTGAAGCTTTCTTT. Encoded protein: CSASGNTEAFF.

Concerning this clonotype: It is likely a read error, because the conserved phenylalanine at the end of the CDR3 is missing. The V gene is TRBV20-1, the J gene TRBJ1-2; no definite D call. Germline V gives CDR1 DFQATT, CDR2 SNEGSKA (reference sequence). The CDR3 contains 13 residues. In DNA form, the CDR3 reads TGCAAGGGCTACCCAGGTGGAATCTATGGCTACACCATC. This sequence encodes CKGYPGGIYGYTI.

The chain combines TRBV6-6 with TRBJ2-7; 9 positions agree with TRBD2. This CDR3 has 18 residues. Trimming took 0 bases from V and 6 from J; bases not matched to a gene: 15. Germline V gene sequence: CDR1 MNHNY, CDR2 SVGAGI (reference sequence). For the CDR3, the DNA is TGTGCCAGCAGTTACTCGATCCTAGCGGGACCGGCAGCGGCCGAGCAGTACTTC. Translation gives CASSYSILAGPAAAEQYF.

This clonotype was found a few times. The gene calls are TRBV5-1 and TRBJ1-2, with TRBD1 matching 12 bases. The CDR3 contains 15 residues. Germline CDR1 reads SGHRS; CDR2 reads YFSETQ. V trimming: 6 bases; J trimming: 1 base; junction bases outside the gene matches: 4. As DNA, the CDR3 is TGCGCCAGCACCCGGGACAGGGGGCGTAACTATGGCTACACCTTC. Its protein is CASTRDRGRNYGYTF.

V and J are TRBV5-6 and TRBJ1-1; D may be TRBD1 (5 bases). Germline loops: CDR1 SGHDT, CDR2 YYEEEE. This CDR3 spans 15 amino acids. Trimming removed 0 bases at V and 2 bases at J, with 11 bases between. CDR3 in amino acids: CASSLVRGPNTEAFF. The CDR3 coding sequence is TGTGCCAGCAGCTTGGTACGGGGACCTAACACTGAAGCTTTCTTT.

The rearrangement uses TRBV7-2 and TRBJ2-2, with 9 bases lining up with TRBD2. V dropped 11 bases and J dropped 0; count of bases not matched to a gene: 4. The V gene's germline CDR1 is SGHTA and CDR2 FQGNSA. The CDR3 is 14 residues long. The CDR3 loop reads CAGTSGPNTGELFF. In DNA form, the CDR3 reads TGTGCCGGAACTAGCGGGCCGAACACCGGGGAGCTGTTTTTT.

The table lists this clonotype with many counts. The chain combines TRBV2 with TRBJ2-5; perhaps D is TRBD1 or TRBD2 (6 bases each). The germline V gene encodes CDR1 SNHLY and CDR2 FYNNEI. Trimming left V 11 bases short and J 0 bases short, with 25 bases between. The length of the CDR3 is 17 residues. CDR3 DNA: TGTGCCCGCGGATCGGGTGACGGGGGCCTGTACCAAGAGACCCAGTACTTC. Translation: CARGSGDGGLYQETQYF.

The chain uses TRBV9 and TRBJ2-4; D is possibly TRBD2 (6 bases). Trimming took 0 bases from V and 13 from J, leaving 23 bases between them. Germline V gene sequence: CDR1 SGDLS, CDR2 YYNGEE. The CDR3 length is 16 residues. CDR3 bases: TGTGCCAGCAGCGTAGGTGCCGCCGGGGTGCAGGAGGGACAGTACTTC. As protein: CASSVGAAGVQEGQYF.

This clonotype was seen a handful of times. The genes are TRBV24-1 and TRBJ2-5; D call uncertain. Trimming removed 6 bases from V and 4 bases from J, with 11 bases in between. CDR3 size: 13 residues. The germline V gene encodes CDR1 KGHDR and CDR2 SFDVKD. The CDR3 protein is CATSPDGPETQYF. The CDR3 nucleotides read TGTGCCACCAGTCCGGACGGCCCAGAGACCCAGTACTTC.

As for this clonotype: This may be a read error, as it is one base from a much larger clone. The rearrangement uses TRBV11-3 and TRBJ1-5; D is unresolved. The CDR3 has 17 amino acids. Trimming took off 5 bases at V and 3 bases at J, with 20 bases between the two ends. Germline V gives CDR1 SGHNT, CDR2 YENEEA. The CDR3 bases are TGTGCCAGCAGCCGCAGTTGTACACTCAGCGTCAATCAGCCCCAGCATTTT. Translation: CASSRSCTLSVNQPQHF. Filled out from reference TRBV11-3 and TRBJ1-5, the complete variable domain reads EAGVVQSPRYKIIEKKQPVAFWCNPISGHNTLYWYLQNLGQGPELLIRYENEEAVDDSQLPKDRFSAERLKGVDSTLKIQPAELGDSAVYLCASSRSCTLSVNQPQHFGDGTRLSIL.

This chain links TRBV28 with TRBJ1-2, with D unresolved. Germline CDR1 reads MDHEN; CDR2 reads SYDVKM. Trimming stripped 10 bases from V and 0 bases from J, with 12 bases between. The CDR3 runs 13 residues. CDR3 in DNA: TGTGCCACTCACGGAGTTGCTAACTATGGCTACACCTTC. Translating gives CATHGVANYGYTF.

Many counts were recorded for this clonotype. The gene calls are TRBV12-5 and TRBJ2-1, with no clear D. Germline lookup yields CDR1 LGHNT and CDR2 FRNRAP. The V gene lost 6 bases and the J gene lost 8 bases, with 11 bases spanning the gap. The CDR3 has 12 amino acids. The CDR3, as DNA: TGTGCTAGTGGCCCGACCTGGGATGAGCAGTTCTTC. It specifies CASGPTWDEQFF.

This clonotype was recorded at least ten times. The CDR3 reads CARGTAQETQYF. The DNA for the CDR3 is TGCGCCAGAGGGACAGCACAAGAGACCCAGTACTTC. The V call is TRBV10-1, the J call TRBJ2-5, with 7 nucleotides matching TRBD1. The CDR3 runs 12 residues. In germline, CDR1 is WNHNN, CDR2 SYGVQD (reference sequence). V dropped 9 bases and J dropped 2; count of bases not matched to a gene: 3.

There are many counts of this clonotype. The CDR3 reads CSVGLEGQPQHF. Here the CDR3 DNA reads TGCAGCGTAGGTCTCGAGGGTCAGCCCCAGCATTTT. V and J are TRBV29-1 and TRBJ1-5; D remains unclear. Per germline, CDR1 SQVTM and CDR2 ANQGSEA. The CDR3 extends over 12 amino acids. Trimming stripped 6 bases from V and 6 bases from J, with 12 bases between.

The gene calls are TRBV4-1 and TRBJ1-4; D is uncertain. The CDR3 is 12 amino acids. V dropped 0 bases and J dropped 7 bases, with 3 bases sitting between them. In germline, CDR1 is MGHRA, CDR2 YSYEKL. The CDR3, as DNA: TGCGCCAGCAGCCAAGAGTTTGAAAAACTGTTTTTT. Protein sequence: CASSQEFEKLFF.

This clonotype was detected ten times or more. J is TRBJ2-3 and V is TRBV9; no clear D gene. This CDR3 spans 18 amino acids. V lost 0 bases and J lost 4, with 21 bases in between. Germline-derived CDR1 and CDR2 are SGDLS and YYNGEE. CDR3 protein: CASSVATTTQRPPDTQYF. In DNA, the CDR3 is TGTGCCAGCAGCGTAGCTACTACAACTCAACGGCCACCAGATACGCAGTATTTT.

This clonotype was seen at least ten times. The V and J genes are TRBV27 and TRBJ2-1, with TRBD2 matching 10 bases. CDR3 length equals 16 residues. Trimming removed 2 bases from V and 4 bases from J; junction bases left unmatched: 5. Germline CDR1 MNHEY, CDR2 SMNVEV (reference sequence). CDR3 nucleotide sequence: TGTGCCAGCAGTTTAACAGCGGGGGGGCAGTACAATGAGCAGTTCTTC. Encoded protein: CASSLTAGGQYNEQFF.

This clonotype showed up just a few times. The V call is TRBV3-1, the J call TRBJ1-4; 10 bases align to TRBD1. Per germline, CDR1 LGHDT and CDR2 YNNKEL (reference sequence). The length of the CDR3 is 14 residues. The V segment lost 7 bases and the J segment 6 bases; nucleotides outside the gene matches: 5. For the CDR3, the DNA is TGTGCCAGCACCCGGGACAGGGGACATGAAAAACTGTTTTTT. Translating it yields CASTRDRGHEKLFF. The whole variable domain, remainder taken from reference TRBV3-1 and TRBJ1-4, is DTAVSQTPKYLVTQMGNDKSIKCEQNLGHDTMYWYKQDSKKFLKIMFSYNNKELIINETVPNRFSPKSPDKAHLNLHINSLELGDSAVYFCASTRDRGHEKLFFGSGTQLSVL.

This clonotype has at least ten counts. The chain uses TRBV28 and TRBJ2-7; 12 positions agree with TRBD2. V lost 5 bases, J lost 5 bases, and 7 bases stayed unmatched. This CDR3 comprises 15 residues. Germline CDR1 reads MDHEN; CDR2 reads SYDVKM. This CDR3 is CASSHTSGRSHEQYF. The CDR3 coding sequence is TGTGCCAGCAGTCACACTAGCGGGAGGAGCCACGAGCAGTACTTC. Full variable domain (outside the CDR3, taken from reference TRBV28 and TRBJ2-7): DVKVTQSSRYLVKRTGEKVFLECVQDMDHENMFWYRQDPGLGLRLIYFSYDVKMKEKGDIPEGYSVSREKKERFSLILESASTNQTSMYLCASSHTSGRSHEQYFGPGTRLTVT.

This clonotype was observed many times. The chain is built from TRBV20-1 and TRBJ2-1; 10 positions agree with TRBD2. The CDR3 runs 15 residues. After removal of 2 bases from V and 3 bases from J, the junction contained 4 bases not matched to a gene. CDR1 DFQATT and CDR2 SNEGSKA come from the germline V gene (reference sequence). CDR3 in amino acids: CSARPTSGNYNEQFF. As DNA, the CDR3 is TGCAGTGCTAGACCCACTAGCGGGAACTACAATGAGCAGTTCTTC.

The table lists this clonotype with many counts. This rearrangement joins TRBV12-3 or TRBV12-4 to TRBJ1-2, with TRBD1 identical over 8 bases. The CDR3 is 14 amino acids. V dropped 8 bases and J dropped 6; count of bases not matched to a gene: 11. This CDR3 reads CASAPGTGNHGYTF. CDR3 in DNA: TGTGCCAGCGCTCCCGGGACAGGAAATCATGGCTACACCTTC.

This rearrangement joins TRBV24-1 to TRBJ2-3; D is perhaps TRBD1 (5 bases). Germline V gives CDR1 KGHDR, CDR2 SFDVKD. The CDR3 spans 17 residues. V lost 5 bases and J lost 4, with 21 bases in between. DNA for the CDR3: TGTGCCACCAGTGCCCAACTCGGCAGGGAAACCGCAGATACGCAGTATTTT. As protein: CATSAQLGRETADTQYF.

The sample holds many counts of this clonotype. One end of the junction fails to match germline, which may point to a read error. The chain has TRBV30 and TRBJ2-7, with D possibly matching TRBD2 (7 bases). The germline V gene has CDR1 GTSNPN and CDR2 SVGIG (reference sequence). This CDR3 spans 12 amino acids. In DNA, the CDR3 is TGTGCCTGGAGTGTCGGGAGGACAGAGTTTGGCTTC. This sequence encodes CAWSVGRTEFGF.

This clonotype was observed a few times. The chain uses TRBV6-5 and TRBJ2-2; D perhaps matches TRBD2 (5 bases). V lost 8 bases to trimming and J lost 5 bases, with 15 bases between them. The CDR3 loop spans 14 amino acids. Germline lookup yields CDR1 MNHEY and CDR2 SVGAGI. In DNA form, the CDR3 reads TGTGCCAGCCTGGGCCCGGGGAATACCGGGGAGCTGTTTTTT. It codes for CASLGPGNTGELFF.

This clonotype came up a few times. V is TRBV7-9 and J is TRBJ2-7; 13 nucleotides align to TRBD2. The CDR3 is 16 residues long. After removal of 5 bases from V and 7 bases from J, the junction contained 11 bases not matched to a gene. Germline assignment: CDR1 SEHNR and CDR2 FQNEAQ (reference sequence). CDR3 bases: TGTGCCAGCAGCCCCGTACCCGGGACTAGCGGGATAGAGCAGTACTTC. As protein: CASSPVPGTSGIEQYF. The variable domain in full, with the rest retrieved from reference TRBV7-9 and TRBJ2-7, is DTGVSQNPRHKITKRGQNVTFRCDPISEHNRLYWYRQTLGQGPEFLTYFQNEAQLEKSRLLSDRFSAERPKGSFSTLEIQRTEQGDSAMYLCASSPVPGTSGIEQYFGPGTRLTVT.

There are many counts of this clonotype. The V and J genes are TRBV6-2 or TRBV6-3 and TRBJ1-5; possible D gene TRBD1, 5 bases. The germline CDR1 and CDR2 sequences are MNHEY and SVGEGT. This CDR3 is built from 13 residues. Trimming cost V 2 bases and J 5 bases, with 7 bases left between them. Here the CDR3 reads CASSYVQDQPQHF. CDR3 DNA sequence: TGTGCCAGCAGTTACGTACAGGATCAGCCCCAGCATTTT.

Many counts were recorded for this clonotype. The V gene is TRBV5-6, the J gene TRBJ1-5; D not resolved. Germline lookup yields CDR1 SGHDT and CDR2 YYEEEE. The CDR3 contains 14 residues. V was trimmed by 0 bases and J by 5 bases, leaving 9 bases between them. The CDR3 DNA is TGTGCCAGCAGCTTGGATGGGAGCGATCAGCCCCAGCATTTT. Translating gives CASSLDGSDQPQHF.